There are many counts of the clone carrying this T cell receptor (beta chain). Its target is unknown. Amplification of TCR beta CDR3 regions was performed using RNA transcripts as template. Using the HTBI primer set, a first-round RT-PCR was run on the TCR CDR3. TCRdb passed the multiplex PCR reads through MiXCR, listing each CDR3 protein once. The data contain more than 600,000 distinct CDR3 sequences, about 16% of them seen just once; the ten biggest clones take up about 8.4%. V dropped 7 bases and J dropped 7 bases, with 12 bases sitting between them. The CDR3 spans 12 residues. The germline gives CDR1 SGHRS, CDR2 YFSETQ. These data come from a study of T cells in Graves' hyperthyroidism and ophthalmopathy. General observations from the study: The model foresaw ophthalmopathy a median roughly 6.6 months prior to onset. A model using 13 V-J features told ophthalmopathy apart from stable hyperthyroidism.

The receptor comes from a man younger than 35 with Graves' hyperthyroidism. The chain carries TRBV5-1 and TRBJ2-1; no firm D call. The sample consisted of blood. The CDR3 DNA reads as TGCGCCAGCTGTCAGTTGGGGAATGAGCAGTTCTTC. This gives the protein CASCQLGNEQFF.